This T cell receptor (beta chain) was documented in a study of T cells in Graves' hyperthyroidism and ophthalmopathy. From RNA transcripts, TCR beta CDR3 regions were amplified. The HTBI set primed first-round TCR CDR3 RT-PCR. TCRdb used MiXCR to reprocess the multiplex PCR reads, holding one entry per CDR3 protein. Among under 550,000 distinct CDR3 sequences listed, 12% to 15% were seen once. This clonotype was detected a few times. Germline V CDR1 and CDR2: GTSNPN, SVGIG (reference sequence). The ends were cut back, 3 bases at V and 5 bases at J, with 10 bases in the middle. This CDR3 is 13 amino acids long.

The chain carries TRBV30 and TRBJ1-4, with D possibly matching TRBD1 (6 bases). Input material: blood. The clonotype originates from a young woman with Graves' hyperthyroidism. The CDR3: CAWSRQENEKLFF. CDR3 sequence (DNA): TGTGCCTGGAGCCGACAGGAAAATGAAAAACTGTTTTTT.